The 13 T cell receptor beta chains below come from one sample, sequenced in a study of cytomegalovirus exposure and HLA in healthy donors. Both 60 Vbeta primers and 13 Jbeta primers went into the PCR. This table comes from immunoSEQ multiplex PCR, and its TCRdb copy is limited to in-frame clones, with some not included. The data contain under 150,000 clones, approximately 80% of them singletons. The sample comprised PBMCs. The receptor source for this set is a woman between 35 and 50 years old in good health and CMV-seronegative.

The chain carries TRBV10-3 and TRBJ2-3; TRBD2 matches at 8 bases. V was clipped by 11 bases and J by 2 bases; unmatched bases: 9. This CDR3 comprises 14 residues. From germline, CDR1 is ENHRY and CDR2 SYGVKD. The CDR3 coding sequence is TGTGCCTCTTCTAGCGGGTCCCTCACAGATACGCAGTATTTT. Protein product: CASSSGSLTDTQYF.

The gene calls are TRBV5-6 and TRBJ2-2; a weak D match, TRBD1 (6 bases). This CDR3 is built from 16 residues. The V gene's germline CDR1 is SGHDT and CDR2 YYEEEE. Trimming left V 4 bases short and J 3 bases short, with 16 bases between. This chain's CDR3 is CASSPGGGRYTGELFF. CDR3 nucleotide sequence: TGTGCCAGCAGCCCTGGTGGGGGCAGGTACACCGGGGAGCTGTTTTTT. Complete variable domain (other parts from reference TRBV5-6 and TRBJ2-2): DAGVTQSPTHLIKTRGQQVTLRCSPKSGHDTVSWYQQALGQGPQFIFQYYEEEERQRGNFPDRFSGHQFPNYSSELNVNALLLGDSALYLCASSPGGGRYTGELFFGEGSRLTVL.

The chain is built from TRBV4-2 and TRBJ2-3, with TRBD2 matching over 8 bases. The CDR3 totals 16 residues. Looked up from germline, CDR1 is LGHNA and CDR2 is YNFKEQ. V shed 4 bases and J 1 base; nucleotides not matched to a gene: 7. Here the CDR3 DNA reads TGTGCCAGCAGCCTATCCGGGACTAGAGGCACAGATACGCAGTATTTT. Translated: CASSLSGTRGTDTQYF.

This chain connects TRBV20-1 to TRBJ2-5; no firm D call. CDR3 length: 11 residues. The V and J ends lost 4 bases and 2 bases respectively, with 5 bases between them. Germline CDR1 reads DFQATT; CDR2 reads SNEGSKA (reference sequence). The CDR3 protein is CSATPQETQYF. The CDR3, as DNA: TGCAGTGCTACCCCGCAAGAGACCCAGTACTTC.

This CDR3 reads CASASNGVGEKLFF. CDR3 DNA sequence: TGTGCCAGTGCCTCGAACGGGGTTGGGGAAAAACTGTTTTTT. This chain joins TRBV19 and TRBJ1-4; D unclear. Germline lookup yields CDR1 LNHDA and CDR2 SQIVND (reference sequence). V lost 8 bases and J 8 bases, leaving 18 bases between the germline ends. This CDR3 contains 14 residues.

This clone has just one count. The rearrangement joins TRBV9 to TRBJ2-7; tentative D call: TRBD2 (5 bases). The CDR3 length is 15 residues. CDR1 and CDR2 from the germline V gene are SGDLS and YYNGEE. Between the trimmed V and J ends, which lost 0 bases and 2 bases, there was a span of 12 bases. CDR3 sequence (DNA): TGTGCCAGCAGCGTAGCAATAGCGCCAACCTACGAGCAGTACTTC. Translated: CASSVAIAPTYEQYF.

The CDR3 loop reads CAIRAETSSGELFF. In DNA, the CDR3 is TGTGCCATCAGGGCCGAGACTAGTTCCGGGGAGCTGTTTTTT. The genes are TRBV10-3 and TRBJ2-2; the D gene is possibly TRBD2 (6 bases). V gave up 6 bases and J gave up 6 bases, with 14 bases separating them. The CDR3 length is 14 residues. Germline V CDR1 and CDR2: ENHRY, SYGVKD.

This chain connects TRBV5-8 to TRBJ2-2; tentatively, D is TRBD1 (6 bases). CDR1 SGHTS and CDR2 YDEGEE come from the germline V gene. The germline V and J ends were trimmed by 5 bases and 1 base, with 9 bases remaining between them. The CDR3 contains 14 residues. DNA for the CDR3: TGTGCCAGCAGATCGGGACAGAACACCGGGGAGCTGTTTTTT. Residues: CASRSGQNTGELFF.

The rearrangement joins TRBV16 to TRBJ1-4; D unresolved. With 3 bases removed from V and 8 bases from J, the gap between germline ends came to 7 bases. CDR3 length: 12 residues. From germline, CDR1 is KGHSY and CDR2 FQNENV. CDR3 in amino acids: CASSQRREKLFF. CDR3 coding DNA: TGTGCCAGCAGCCAGCGGCGGGAAAAACTGTTTTTT.

The V and J genes are TRBV9 and TRBJ2-3; TRBD1 is a possible D gene (6 bases). This CDR3 contains 15 residues. Trimming stripped 0 bases from V and 2 bases from J, with 10 bases between. The V gene's germline CDR1 is SGDLS and CDR2 YYNGEE. The CDR3 spells CASSVGQVLTDTQYF. Here the CDR3 DNA reads TGTGCCAGCAGCGTAGGACAGGTCCTCACAGATACGCAGTATTTT.

The rearrangement uses TRBV9 and TRBJ2-3; D uncertain. Germline V lookup: CDR1 SGDLS, CDR2 YYNGEE. CDR3 length: 15 residues. Trimming left V 0 bases short and J 1 base short, with 9 bases between. The CDR3 spells CASSVEIAGTDTQYF. CDR3 bases: TGTGCCAGCAGCGTAGAGATAGCAGGCACAGATACGCAGTATTTT.

The rearrangement uses TRBV12-2 and TRBJ1-5; the table assigns TRBD1, which was not confirmed against the DNA. TRBV12-2 is an annotated pseudogene. The CDR3 covers 17 residues. This chain's CDR3 is CASRLPGFCSRNQPQHF. CDR3 nucleotides: TGTGCAAGTCGCTTACCAGGGTTCTGCTCGCGCAATCAGCCCCAGCATTTT.

The rearrangement joins TRBV7-9 to TRBJ2-2, with no clear D. The CDR3 covers 12 residues. Germline CDR1 and CDR2: SEHNR and FQNEAQ (reference sequence). The germline V and J ends were trimmed by 8 bases and 6 bases, with 10 bases remaining between them. CDR3 bases: TGTGCCAGCGAGAACCTGTCCGGGGAGCTGTTTTTT. This gives the protein CASENLSGELFF. Using reference TRBV7-9 and TRBJ2-2 for the parts outside the CDR3, the full variable domain is DTGVSQNPRHKITKRGQNVTFRCDPISEHNRLYWYRQTLGQGPEFLTYFQNEAQLEKSRLLSDRFSAERPKGSFSTLEIQRTEQGDSAMYLCASENLSGELFFGEGSRLTVL.